The clone carrying this T cell receptor beta chain is a singleton in its sample. The target antigen is unknown. This entry belongs to a study of OX40 agonist ivuxolimab in advanced cancers. On the study more broadly: Two patients with cutaneous melanoma and one with hepatocellular carcinoma, three in total, showed partial responses. Findings and limits, study-wide: Relative to CD4+ cells, CD8+ T cells on average had more expanded clones.

Libraries were prepared by immunoSEQ multiplex PCR; TCRdb keeps only in-frame clonotypes and omits some of them. The data hold 55,000 to 65,000 clones, with about 88% observed a single time. CDR3 length equals 18 residues. The germline CDR1 and CDR2 sequences are SGHTA and FQGNSA. The V and J ends lost 5 bases and 1 base, in that order; junction bases with no gene match: 5. The chain recombines TRBV7-2 with TRBJ2-2; TRBD2 aligns across 15 bases. Sequences were derived from CD4+ or CD8+ T cells sorted from blood, sampled in a trial of the OX40 agonist ivuxolimab. The source is an adult with an advanced solid tumor such as melanoma, head and neck, liver or kidney cancer. The CDR3 DNA reads TGTGCCAGCAGCCCCTGGACTAGCGGGGGGGTGAACACCGGGGAGCTGTTTTTT. Protein sequence: CASSPWTSGGVNTGELFF.